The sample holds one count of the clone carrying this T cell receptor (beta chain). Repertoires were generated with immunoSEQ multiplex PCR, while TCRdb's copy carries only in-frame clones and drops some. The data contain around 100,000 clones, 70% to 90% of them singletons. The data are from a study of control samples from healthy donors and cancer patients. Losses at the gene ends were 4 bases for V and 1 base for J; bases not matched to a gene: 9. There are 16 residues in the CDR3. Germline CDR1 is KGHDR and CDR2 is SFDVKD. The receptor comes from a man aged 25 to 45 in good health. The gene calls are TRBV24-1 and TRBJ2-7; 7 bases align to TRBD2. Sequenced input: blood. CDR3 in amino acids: CATSDRIAGLSYEQYF. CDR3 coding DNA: TGTGCCACCAGTGACCGCATAGCGGGCCTGTCCTACGAGCAGTACTTC.